The T cell receptor beta chain under discussion was sequenced for a study of T cell changes during pregnancy in multiple sclerosis (dated by TCRdb to about 2019). Background for the entire study: In women with multiple sclerosis, the researchers looked at how the T cell repertoire shifted as pregnancy progressed.

V is shortened by 3 bases, J by 4 bases, and the region joining them spans 16 bases. Spanning cysteine to phenylalanine, the CDR3 consists of 15 amino acids. Only the CDR3 part of the read is kept: 45 bases, read in frame from the first base. From a lookup of the germline V gene, CDR1 and CDR2 are ENHRY and SYGVKD. Concerning this clone: The antigen it binds to is not known. No qualities accompany the bases; no much larger clone lies one base away.

The library was generated by the immunoSEQ multiplex PCR assay. Held by TCRdb, this immuneACCESS table contains in-frame sequences only and omits some clones. Under half of the omission traces to an unresolved V gene where checked; the cause of the rest is unknown. The sample profile shows around 99,000 clones; 92% of them were found once. The top ten clones comprise roughly 3% of the sample. This chain joins TRBV10-3 to TRBJ2-7, with TRBD2 tentatively as D gene (6 bases match). This TCR was recovered from a female donor with multiple sclerosis, enrolled in a pregnancy study. Sequences were derived from peripheral blood, sampled in the first trimester of pregnancy. The CDR3 reads as follows: CAISDLRRAAYEQYF. The bases read TGTGCCATCAGTGACCTCCGGAGGGCCGCTTACGAGCAGTACTTC.